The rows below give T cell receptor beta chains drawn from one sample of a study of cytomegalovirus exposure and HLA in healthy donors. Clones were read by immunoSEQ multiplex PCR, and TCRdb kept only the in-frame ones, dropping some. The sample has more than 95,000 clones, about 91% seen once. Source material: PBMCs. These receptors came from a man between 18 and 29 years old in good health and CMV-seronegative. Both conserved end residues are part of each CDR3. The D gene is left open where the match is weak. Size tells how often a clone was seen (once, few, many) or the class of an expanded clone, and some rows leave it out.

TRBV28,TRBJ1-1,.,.,TGTGCCAGCAGTTCCCTACCGACAGTCGAAGCTTTCTTT,CASSSLPTVEAFF
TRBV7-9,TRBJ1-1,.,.,TGTGCCAGCAGCCAAGGACAAAACACTGAAGCTTTCTTT,CASSQGQNTEAFF
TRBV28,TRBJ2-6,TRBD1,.,TGTGCCAGCAACCGAGGGACAGGGGGATGGGCTGGGGCCAACGTCCTGACTTTC,CASNRGTGGWAGANVLTF
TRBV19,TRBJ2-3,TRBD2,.,TGTGCCAGTAGTGGGCTAGCGGGAGGTACAGATACGCAGTATTTT,CASSGLAGGTDTQYF
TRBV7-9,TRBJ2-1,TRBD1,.,TGTGCCAGCAGCTCATCCGGGACAGAAAATGAGCAGTTCTTC,CASSSSGTENEQFF
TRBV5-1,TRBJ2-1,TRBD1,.,TGCGCCAGCAGCTTGGGGGTAGGACAGGGGAATGAGCAGTTCTTC,CASSLGVGQGNEQFF
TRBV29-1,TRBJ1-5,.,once,TGCAGCGTTGGAACAAGCAATCAGCCCCAGCATTTT,CSVGTSNQPQHF
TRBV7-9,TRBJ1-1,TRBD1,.,TGTGCCAGCAGCGTGACAGGGGGGCGGACTGAAGCTTTCTTT,CASSVTGGRTEAFF
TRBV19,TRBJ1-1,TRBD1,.,TGTGCCAGTAGTAGGCAGGGGGCATTGTTTGACACTGAAGCTTTCTTT,CASSRQGALFDTEAFF
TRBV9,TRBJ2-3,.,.,TGTGCCAGCAGCGTAGGAGGGGAGGTGAGCACAGATACGCAGTATTTT,CASSVGGEVSTDTQYF
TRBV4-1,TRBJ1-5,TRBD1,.,TGCGCCAGCAGCCAGGGGACAGCTTCTAATCAGCCCCAGCATTTT,CASSQGTASNQPQHF
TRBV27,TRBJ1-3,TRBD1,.,TGTGCCAGCAGTCGGCAGGGGGTGGAAAACACCATATATTTT,CASSRQGVENTIYF
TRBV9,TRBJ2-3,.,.,TGTGCCAGCAGCCTTACTAGCTATAGGACAGATACGCAGTATTTT,CASSLTSYRTDTQYF
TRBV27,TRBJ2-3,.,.,TGTGCCAGCAGTTTATCGTGGGCTCTAGATACGCAGTATTTT,CASSLSWALDTQYF
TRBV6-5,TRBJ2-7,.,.,TGTGCCAGCAGTTACTCAAGCCTAACCTACGAGCAGTACTTC,CASSYSSLTYEQYF
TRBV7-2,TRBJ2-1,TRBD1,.,TGTGCCAGCAGCTTCCGGTCAGGGGGCTACAATGAGCAGTTCTTC,CASSFRSGGYNEQFF
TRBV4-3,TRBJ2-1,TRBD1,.,TGCGCCAGCAGCCAGGACCCGGGACAGGGGGGTTACAATGAGCAGTTCTTC,CASSQDPGQGGYNEQFF
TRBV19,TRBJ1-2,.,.,TGTGCCAGTAGCATAAAATTACAGGGTAACTATGGCTACACCTTC,CASSIKLQGNYGYTF
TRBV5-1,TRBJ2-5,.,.,TGCGCCAGCAGCGTGACAGGCCGGATACAAGAGACCCAGTACTTC,CASSVTGRIQETQYF
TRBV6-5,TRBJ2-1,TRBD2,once,TGTGCCAGCAGTTACAGACTAGCGGGAGTTAATGAGCAGTTCTTC,CASSYRLAGVNEQFF
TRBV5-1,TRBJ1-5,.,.,TGCGCCAGCAGCTTGGTACAGGGAGCTCAGCCCCAGCATTTT,CASSLVQGAQPQHF
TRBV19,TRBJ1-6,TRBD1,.,TGTGCCAGTAGTGCTCCCGCTAACAGGGGGAGAAATTCACCCCTCCACTTT,CASSAPANRGRNSPLHF
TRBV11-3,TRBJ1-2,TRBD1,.,TGTGCCAGCAGCTTATTGGGGGACAGGGCTCTTGGCTACACCTTC,CASSLLGDRALGYTF
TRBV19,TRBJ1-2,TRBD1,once,TGTGCCAGTAGTACAGGACAGGGATTGCATGGCTACACCTTC,CASSTGQGLHGYTF
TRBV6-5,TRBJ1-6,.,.,TGTGCCAGCAGTTACTCGGACAGCACCAATTCACCCCTCCACTTT,CASSYSDSTNSPLHF
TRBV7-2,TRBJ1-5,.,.,TGTGCCAGCAGCTTAGCGTTGGCAGGGAATCAGCCCCAGCATTTT,CASSLALAGNQPQHF
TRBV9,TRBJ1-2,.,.,TGTGCCAGCAGCGTAGCTACGGGGAGGGTGGGTGGCTACACCTTC,CASSVATGRVGGYTF
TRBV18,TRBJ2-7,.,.,TGTGCCAGCTCACCCGGACTAATCTACGAGCAGTACTTC,CASSPGLIYEQYF
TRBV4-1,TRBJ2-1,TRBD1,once,TGCGCCAGCAGCCAAGATCCAAGCCTCGAGCGGACAGGGAGCAATGAGCAGTTCTTC,CASSQDPSLERTGSNEQFF
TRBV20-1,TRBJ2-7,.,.,TGCAGTGCTAGACAATCCCAAGGAGAGTACTTC,CSARQSQGEYF
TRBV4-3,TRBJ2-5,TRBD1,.,TGCGCCAGCAGTACAGGGGGGAACCAAGAGACCCAGTACTTC,CASSTGGNQETQYF
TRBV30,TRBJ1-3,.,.,TGTGCCTGGAGAAGAATTACAGGGTCTGGAAACACCATATATTTT,CAWRRITGSGNTIYF
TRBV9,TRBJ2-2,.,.,TGTGCCAGCAGCGAGTGGTTAGCCGGGGAGCTGTTTTTT,CASSEWLAGELFF
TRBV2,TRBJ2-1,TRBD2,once,TGTGCCAGCAGTCCAGGACTAGCGGGAGGTGAGCAGTTCTTC,CASSPGLAGGEQFF
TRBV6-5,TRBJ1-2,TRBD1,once,TGTGCCAGCAGGGAGACAGGGTATCAGGATGGCTACACCTTC,CASRETGYQDGYTF
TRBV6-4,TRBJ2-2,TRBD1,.,TGTGCCAGCCGCAGACAGGGCCCGGCCGGGGAGCTGTTTTTT,CASRRQGPAGELFF
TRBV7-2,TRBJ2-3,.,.,TGTGCCAGCAGCTTAATGCGGGTCGCAGATACGCAGTATTTT,CASSLMRVADTQYF
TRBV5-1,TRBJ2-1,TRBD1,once,TGCGCCAGTAAAACAGGGGGCCAGTACAATGAGCAGTTCTTC,CASKTGGQYNEQFF
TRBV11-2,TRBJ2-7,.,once,TGTGCCAGCAGCTTATTCGTCGGGGAGCAGTACTTC,CASSLFVGEQYF
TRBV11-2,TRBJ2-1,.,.,TGTGCCAGCAGCTTAGTATCTTACAATGAGCAGTTCTTC,CASSLVSYNEQFF
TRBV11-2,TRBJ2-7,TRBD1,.,TGTGCCAGCATCGGGACAGGGGTGTACGAGCAGTACTTC,CASIGTGVYEQYF
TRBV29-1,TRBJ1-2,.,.,TGCAGCGTTGAGCAAGGAGACTCCACGGCTGGCTACACCTTC,CSVEQGDSTAGYTF
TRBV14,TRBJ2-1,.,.,TGTGCCAGCAGCCAAGCATCCGGAGACGCCTACAATGAGCAGTTCTTC,CASSQASGDAYNEQFF
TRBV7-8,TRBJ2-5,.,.,TGTGCCAGCAGCCAAGGACAAGGAAACCAAGAGACCCAGTACTTC,CASSQGQGNQETQYF
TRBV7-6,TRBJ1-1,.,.,TGTGCCAGCAGCTTAGATTTTTCTACTGAAGCTTTCTTT,CASSLDFSTEAFF
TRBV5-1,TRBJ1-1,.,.,TGCGCCAGCAGCTGGGGCGGCTCGAACACTGAAGCTTTCTTT,CASSWGGSNTEAFF
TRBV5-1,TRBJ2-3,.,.,TGCGCCAGCAGCTTGGGACAGCATGGCACAGATACGCAGTATTTT,CASSLGQHGTDTQYF
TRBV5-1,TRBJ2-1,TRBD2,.,TGCGCCAGCAGCTTGTTGCCTAGCGGGAGCGATGAGCAGTTCTTC,CASSLLPSGSDEQFF
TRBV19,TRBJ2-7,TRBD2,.,TGTGCCAGTAGTATCATGAGCGGGGCGGGAGGGACGGAGCAGTACTTC,CASSIMSGAGGTEQYF
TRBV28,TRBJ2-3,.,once,TGTGCCAGCAGACCTCCAGGGGGCACAGATACGCAGTATTTT,CASRPPGGTDTQYF
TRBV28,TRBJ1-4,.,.,TGTGCCAGCAGTTTTGCAAGCAAAGGACAGTACGAAAAACTGTTTTTT,CASSFASKGQYEKLFF
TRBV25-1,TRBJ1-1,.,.,TGTGCCAGCAGTCATACGGGTCTCATGAACACTGAAGCTTTCTTT,CASSHTGLMNTEAFF
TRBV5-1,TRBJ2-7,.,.,TGCGCCAGCAGCTTGGTAGTACAGAGCTACGAGCAGTACTTC,CASSLVVQSYEQYF
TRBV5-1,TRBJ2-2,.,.,TGCGCCAGCAGCCGAGACTCTTCCGCCGGGGAGCTGTTTTTT,CASSRDSSAGELFF